These 11 T cell receptor beta chains were all obtained from the same sample, sequenced in a study of T-cell memory formation after mild COVID-19. TCRdb ran MiXCR on the 5' RACE reads and lists one entry per CDR3 protein. The sample includes some 120,000 distinct CDR3 sequences, over 15% of them seen just once. The sequenced sample was PBMCs or a T cell subset sorted from them (not recorded which). Receptors were obtained from a man younger than 35 who had mild COVID-19 (a few samples of this study predate the infection). Cell type and time point are not known.

The chain joins TRBV24-1 to TRBJ1-1; D is ambiguous. The CDR3 length is 14 residues. CDR1 KGHDR and CDR2 SFDVKD come from the germline V gene. V was pared by 3 bases and J by 5 bases, with 12 bases between. The chain's CDR3 is CATSDVSTLTEAFF. In DNA, the CDR3 is TGTGCCACCAGTGATGTCTCCACGTTGACTGAAGCTTTCTTT.

This clonotype was detected ten times or more. V and J are TRBV4-3 and TRBJ2-1; maybe TRBD2 (7 bases). The CDR3 spans 16 residues. Germline V gives CDR1 LGHNA, CDR2 YSLEER. The V and J ends lost 1 base and 0 bases respectively, with 10 bases between them. The CDR3 loop reads CASSQGGGFSYNEQFF. The CDR3 bases are TGCGCCAGCAGCCAAGGCGGGGGCTTCTCCTACAATGAGCAGTTCTTC.

This clonotype has only a few counts. This rearrangement joins TRBV7-2 to TRBJ2-5; the D gene is possibly TRBD2 (6 bases). Germline V CDR1 and CDR2: SGHTA, FQGNSA. Between the trimmed V and J ends, which lost 4 bases and 2 bases, there was a span of 11 bases. This CDR3 is built from 14 residues. The CDR3: CASSSGLSQETQYF. The CDR3 DNA reads as TGTGCCAGCAGCTCGGGACTTTCTCAAGAGACCCAGTACTTC.

V and J are TRBV7-9 and TRBJ1-1; D may be TRBD1 (6 bases). The CDR3 is made up of 16 amino acids. Germline CDR1 reads SEHNR; CDR2 reads FQNEAQ (reference sequence). The germline V and J ends were trimmed by 1 base and 3 bases, with 15 bases remaining between them. The CDR3 DNA is TGTGCCAGCAGCTTAGAGAATGGGGGCGCGGACACTGAAGCTTTCTTT. This translates into CASSLENGGADTEAFF. Complete variable domain (other parts from reference TRBV7-9 and TRBJ1-1): DTGVSQNPRHKITKRGQNVTFRCDPISEHNRLYWYRQTLGQGPEFLTYFQNEAQLEKSRLLSDRFSAERPKGSFSTLEIQRTEQGDSAMYLCASSLENGGADTEAFFGQGTRLTVV.

The chain is built from TRBV2 and TRBJ1-6, with TRBD1 matching 8 bases. The V and J ends lost 6 bases and 0 bases, in that order; junction bases with no gene match: 1. From germline, CDR1 is SNHLY and CDR2 FYNNEI. CDR3 length: 15 residues. The CDR3 spells CASSGQGSYNSPLHF. CDR3 sequence (DNA): TGTGCCAGCAGCGGACAGGGCTCCTATAATTCACCCCTCCACTTT.

This clonotype was seen only a few times. This rearrangement joins TRBV7-2 to TRBJ2-4; D might be TRBD1 (6 bases). Germline V gene data show CDR1 as SGHTA and CDR2 as FQGNSA. CDR3 length equals 13 residues. V dropped 6 bases and J dropped 8 bases, with 14 bases sitting between them. CDR3 amino acids: CASSSGQRDIQYF. DNA of the CDR3: TGTGCCAGCAGTTCGGGACAACGGGACATTCAGTACTTC.

The V gene is TRBV2, the J gene TRBJ2-3; 9 bases are a match to TRBD2. This CDR3 region has 15 residues. CDR1 and CDR2 (germline): SNHLY, FYNNEI. The CDR3 is CASGFSGGPTDTQYF. The CDR3 nucleotides read TGTGCTAGCGGTTTTAGCGGGGGCCCCACAGATACGCAGTATTTT.

V and J are TRBV7-9 and TRBJ1-1, with 10 positions matching TRBD1. The germline gives CDR1 SEHNR, CDR2 FQNEAQ (reference sequence). This CDR3 contains 14 residues. The V and J ends lost 5 bases and 5 bases, in that order; junction bases with no gene match: 5. Here the CDR3 reads CASSPGQGQTEAFF. DNA of the CDR3: TGTGCCAGCAGCCCGGGACAGGGGCAAACTGAAGCTTTCTTT.

This clonotype was picked up a small number of times. The J gene is TRBJ1-2, the V gene TRBV5-6; a possible D gene is TRBD1 (5 bases). CDR3 length: 12 amino acids. Germline V gene data show CDR1 as SGHDT and CDR2 as YYEEEE. The V end was cut by 2 bases, the J end by 7 bases, with 9 bases between. The DNA for the CDR3 is TGTGCCAGCAGCTTTCGGGGGTCTGGCTACACCTTC. It is translated as CASSFRGSGYTF. Variable domain in full (rest from reference TRBV5-6 and TRBJ1-2): DAGVTQSPTHLIKTRGQQVTLRCSPKSGHDTVSWYQQALGQGPQFIFQYYEEEERQRGNFPDRFSGHQFPNYSSELNVNALLLGDSALYLCASSFRGSGYTFGSGTRLTVV.

The chain combines TRBV24-1 with TRBJ2-2; D possibly corresponds to TRBD1 (6 bases). Germline V gene data show CDR1 as KGHDR and CDR2 as SFDVKD. V was shortened by 9 bases and J by 7 bases, with 17 bases between the two germline ends. CDR3 length: 14 residues. CDR3 residues: CATAGVGTIGELFF. The CDR3 DNA follows: TGTGCCACCGCAGGGGTCGGAACTATCGGGGAGCTGTTTTTT.

This clonotype was detected many times. This chain links TRBV7-2 with TRBJ2-1, with TRBD2 matching over 7 bases. V lost 1 base and J lost 3; bases outside the gene matches: 3. The germline V gene encodes CDR1 SGHTA and CDR2 FQGNSA. This CDR3 has 15 residues. CDR3 sequence (DNA): TGTGCCAGCAGCTTAGTCGGGGGGTTCTACAATGAGCAGTTCTTC. This codes for CASSLVGGFYNEQFF. Looking up the rest from reference TRBV7-2 and TRBJ2-1 gives the full variable domain: GAGVSQSPSNKVTEKGKDVELRCDPISGHTALYWYRQSLGQGLEFLIYFQGNSAPDKSGLPSDRFSAERTGGSVSTLTIQRTQQEDSAVYLCASSLVGGFYNEQFFGPGTRLTVL.